This T cell receptor beta chain was sequenced for a study of CD8+ T cells in alopecia areata. Study background: Graft recipients were roughly 7-10-week-old female C3H/HeJ mice, and donor skin originated from roughly 6-13-month-old C3H/HeJ mice with spontaneous alopecia. Study-wide findings and caveats: Higher clonality than in normal scalp was seen in lesional scalp, especially alopecia totalis/universalis. Scalp samples also contribute reads from the resident alphabeta T cells found in normal skin.

cDNA prepared by RNA extraction and subsequent reverse transcription served as the template for sequencing. Sequencing was performed with immunoSEQ multiplex PCR; in TCRdb, only in-frame clones are kept and a portion is missing. Singletons are absent from the sample, which has 90,000 to 130,000 clones. The CDR3 contains 13 residues. Germline CDR1 is NNHDY and CDR2 is SYVADS. Trimming pared 6 bases from V and 5 bases from J, leaving 12 bases between. This clone was counted between two and nine times. Its target is not known. The listed genes are named as in mouse. The sequenced fragment ends 4 residues before the CDR3 boundary, so the rest is inferred from the germline J gene.

The sample consisted of lesional skin. This chain connects TRBV13-3 to TRBJ2-1; tentative D call: TRBD1 (6 bases). This clonotype was sampled from a C3H/HeJ mouse with alopecia areata. The strain's MHC: H2-k. CDR3 protein: CASTGAGDAEQFF. CDR3 DNA, as far as it was read: TGTGCCAGCACAGGGGCAGGGGATGCT.